These 31 T cell receptor beta chains were sequenced from one sample in a study of T cell responses to AZD1222 COVID-19 vaccine. Repertoires were generated with immunoSEQ multiplex PCR, while TCRdb's copy carries only in-frame clones and drops some. This sample has around 160,000 clones, with around nine tenths found just once. This specimen was peripheral blood, taken on day 0 of AZD1222 vaccination. The receptors come from an adult in good health.

The chain employs TRBV6-5 and TRBJ1-2; possible D gene TRBD1, 6 bases. Between the trimmed V and J ends, which lost 4 bases and 6 bases, there was a span of 12 bases. From germline, CDR1 is MNHEY and CDR2 SVGAGI. This CDR3 spans 13 amino acids. The CDR3 loop is CASSLDRLDGYTF. Here the CDR3 DNA reads TGTGCCAGCAGTTTGGACAGATTAGATGGCTACACCTTC.

The chain recombines TRBV3-1 (or the pseudogene TRBV3-2) with TRBJ1-6; 8 bases are shared with TRBD1. In germline, CDR1 is LGHDT, CDR2 YNNKEL (reference sequence). V dropped 1 base and J dropped 9; count of bases not matched to a gene: 2. The CDR3 totals 14 residues. The chain's CDR3 is CASSQGQGISPLHF. DNA for the CDR3: TGTGCCAGCAGCCAAGGACAGGGGATTTCACCCCTCCACTTT.

The chain uses TRBV28 and TRBJ2-7; tentatively, D is TRBD1 or TRBD2 (5 bases each). V lost 1 base and J lost 5, with 15 bases in between. This CDR3 has 15 amino acids. Per germline, CDR1 MDHEN and CDR2 SYDVKM. CDR3 nucleotides: TGTGCCAGCAGTTTATATACCGCCCGGGGCCACGAGCAGTACTTC. This encodes CASSLYTARGHEQYF.

The chain uses TRBV27 and TRBJ1-5; D is uncertain. Trimming took 5 bases from V and 4 from J, leaving 18 bases between them. The CDR3 loop spans 16 amino acids. Looked up from germline, CDR1 is MNHEY and CDR2 is SMNVEV (reference sequence). The CDR3 nucleotides are TGTGCCAGCAGTCCCTCAACCCTCGGGCGTAATCAGCCCCAGCATTTT. It encodes CASSPSTLGRNQPQHF.

The chain recombines TRBV24-1 with TRBJ2-2, with 11 bases that match TRBD1. Germline V lookup: CDR1 KGHDR, CDR2 SFDVKD. The CDR3 runs 16 residues. V lost 2 bases and J lost 3; bases outside the gene matches: 1. CDR3 region: CATSDSGQGDTGELFF. The CDR3 DNA sequence: TGTGCCACCAGTGATTCGGGACAGGGGGACACCGGGGAGCTGTTTTTT.

The CDR3 DNA reads as TGTGCCAGCAGCAGAAAACCGGGACAGGGGACTGAAGCTTTCTTT. Protein sequence: CASSRKPGQGTEAFF. This chain uses TRBV11-2 with TRBJ1-1, with TRBD1 matching 10 bases. V shed 5 bases, J shed 5 bases, and the junction held 8 bases outside the gene matches. Germline V CDR1 and CDR2: SGHAT, FQNNGV. This CDR3 is built from 15 residues.

The chain is built from TRBV11-2 and TRBJ2-1; D remains unclear. The CDR3 runs to 9 residues. V was trimmed by 5 bases and J by 12 bases, leaving 5 bases between them. Germline assignment: CDR1 SGHAT and CDR2 FQNNGV. In DNA form, the CDR3 reads TGTGCCAGCAGCCCGTTGCAGTTCTTC. Translating it yields CASSPLQFF.

J is TRBJ2-2 and V is TRBV28; D uncertain. CDR1 is MDHEN and CDR2 is SYDVKM in the germline V gene. V lost 3 bases and J lost 6, with 17 bases in between. The CDR3 is 16 residues long. CDR3 nucleotides: TGTGCCAGCAGTTTCCCTGCTTCAGTATCAGCCGGGGAGCTGTTTTTT. Its protein is CASSFPASVSAGELFF.

This clone came up once. The chain has TRBV5-1 and TRBJ1-2; D uncertain. The ends were cut back, 7 bases at V and 6 bases at J, with 13 bases in the middle. The CDR3 loop spans 12 amino acids. Germline-derived CDR1 and CDR2 are SGHRS and YFSETQ. The CDR3 nucleotides are TGCGCCAGCCGGGAGCTCGGGGATGGCTACACCTTC. Translation: CASRELGDGYTF.

The V gene is TRBV5-6, the J gene TRBJ2-1; D unresolved. The CDR3 loop spans 11 amino acids. The germline V gene has CDR1 SGHDT and CDR2 YYEEEE. V lost 0 bases, J lost 7 bases, and 2 bases lay in between. CDR3 nucleotide sequence: TGTGCCAGCAGCTTGGGGAATGAGCAGTTCTTC. Protein sequence: CASSLGNEQFF.

This chain connects TRBV7-2 to TRBJ2-3; D not certain. Germline assignment: CDR1 SGHTA and CDR2 FQGNSA. The CDR3 has 15 amino acids. The germline V and J ends were trimmed by 6 bases and 0 bases, with 13 bases remaining between them. CDR3 protein: CASRSSPASTDTQYF. For the CDR3, the DNA is TGTGCCAGCAGATCGTCGCCAGCTAGCACAGATACGCAGTATTTT.

The chain combines TRBV5-6 with TRBJ1-1; the D gene is possibly TRBD1 (5 bases). V was cut by 4 bases and J by 5 bases, with 6 bases left in between. Germline V gene lookup returns CDR1 SGHDT and CDR2 YYEEEE. The CDR3 is 11 amino acids. CDR3 sequence (DNA): TGTGCCAGCAGCCGGGGGACTGAAGCTTTCTTT. Encoded protein: CASSRGTEAFF.

The chain has TRBV3-1 (or the pseudogene TRBV3-2) and TRBJ2-7, with 11 bases matching TRBD2. Germline loops: CDR1 LGHDT, CDR2 YNNKEL (reference sequence). The CDR3 runs 15 residues. The ends lost 4 bases at V and 6 bases at J; junction bases unmatched: 8. CDR3 bases: TGTGCCAGCAGCCCAAGTGTTAGCGGGAGGGGCGAGCAGTACTTC. The encoded protein is CASSPSVSGRGEQYF.

The chain recombines TRBV5-1 with TRBJ1-1, with D tentatively TRBD1 (6 bases). This CDR3 region has 16 residues. Per the germline V gene, CDR1 is SGHRS and CDR2 is YFSETQ. V lost 0 bases to trimming and J lost 1 base, with 13 bases between them. The CDR3: CASSLGDGQTNTEAFF. CDR3 DNA: TGCGCCAGCAGCTTGGGAGATGGACAGACGAACACTGAAGCTTTCTTT.

This chain's CDR3 is CASSYGTSGYNEQFF. CDR3 sequence (DNA): TGTGCCAGCAGTTATGGGACTAGCGGGTACAATGAGCAGTTCTTC. The V call is TRBV6-2 or TRBV6-3, the J call TRBJ2-1; 12 bases fit TRBD2. The CDR3 is made up of 15 amino acids. Germline V CDR1 and CDR2: MNHEY, SVGEGT. V lost 3 bases to trimming and J lost 4 bases; unmatched junction nucleotides: 1.

V is TRBV29-1 and J is TRBJ1-4, with D perhaps TRBD1 (6 bases). V was shortened by 0 bases and J by 11 bases, with 13 bases between the two germline ends. Germline V gives CDR1 SQVTM, CDR2 ANQGSEA. This CDR3 is built from 13 residues. Written as DNA, the CDR3 is TGCAGCGTTGAAGAGCAGGGGAGGGAGAAACTGTTTTTT. Its translation: CSVEEQGREKLFF.

V usage is TRBV29-1 and J usage is TRBJ2-1; a weak D match, TRBD1 (6 bases). The CDR3 contains 13 residues. V was shortened by 3 bases and J by 5 bases, with 11 bases between the two germline ends. Germline-derived CDR1 and CDR2 are SQVTM and ANQGSEA. The CDR3 protein is CSVEGALNNEQFF. The DNA for the CDR3 is TGCAGCGTTGAGGGGGCGCTTAACAATGAGCAGTTCTTC.

The V and J genes are TRBV6-2 or TRBV6-3 and TRBJ1-3, with unresolved D. The V end lost 7 bases, the J end lost 0 bases, and 10 bases lay between the germline ends. In germline, CDR1 is MNHEY, CDR2 SVGEGT. The CDR3 is 14 residues long. The CDR3 sequence is CASTPGSSGNTIYF. CDR3 nucleotide sequence: TGTGCCAGCACCCCGGGGAGCTCTGGAAACACCATATATTTT.

This chain links TRBV5-5 with TRBJ1-1; TRBD1 might be the D (5 bases). This CDR3 has 15 residues. In germline, CDR1 is SGHKS, CDR2 YYEKEE (reference sequence). Trimming removed 4 bases from V and 1 base from J, with 14 bases in between. CDR3 nucleotide sequence: TGTGCCAGCAGCCCTCTGGGGGGACCGAACACTGAAGCTTTCTTT. Its protein is CASSPLGGPNTEAFF.

This clone was counted ten times or more. The V call is TRBV5-6, the J call TRBJ2-1, with TRBD2 matching 12 bases. The J segment lost 8 bases and the V segment lost 3 bases, leaving 6 bases of the junction unmatched. Looked up from germline, CDR1 is SGHDT and CDR2 is YYEEEE. The CDR3 runs 15 residues. CDR3 sequence reads: CASSWLAGGRYEQFF. As DNA, the CDR3 is TGTGCCAGCAGCTGGCTAGCGGGAGGGCGCTATGAGCAGTTCTTC.

This chain connects TRBV6-6 to TRBJ1-2; 10 bases are a match to TRBD1. CDR3 size: 13 residues. V gave up 4 bases and J gave up 7 bases; unmatched junction bases: 3. Germline V gene lookup returns CDR1 MNHNY and CDR2 SVGAGI (reference sequence). For the CDR3, the DNA is TGTGCCAGCAGTTCGACAGGGGGCAGTGGCTACACCTTC. Amino acid sequence: CASSSTGGSGYTF.

With respect to this clone: The junction departs from the called germline gene at one end, perhaps through a read error. The CDR3, as DNA: TGTGCCAGCAGAGGTAGGACAGGGAGACACCTCTTC. It codes for CASRGRTGRHLF. The chain combines TRBV5-6 with TRBJ2-7; 8 bases agree with TRBD1. CDR3 length: 12 residues. The germline V gene encodes CDR1 SGHDT and CDR2 YYEEEE.

V usage is TRBV24-1 and J usage is TRBJ2-1, with D perhaps matching TRBD1 (5 bases). This CDR3 spans 17 amino acids. Germline assignment: CDR1 KGHDR and CDR2 SFDVKD. Deletions cut 4 bases from V and 5 bases from J, with 20 bases between. CDR3 region: CATSDPRQRSSNNEQFF. In nucleotides, the CDR3 is TGTGCCACCAGTGACCCAAGACAGAGATCATCAAACAATGAGCAGTTCTTC.

This clone occurred once. The rearrangement links TRBV4-3 to TRBJ2-3; the match to TRBD1 covers 8 bases. Per the germline V gene, CDR1 is LGHNA and CDR2 is YSLEER. V was pared by 4 bases and J by 5 bases, with 8 bases of the junction left unmatched. The CDR3 spans 15 residues. DNA for the CDR3: TGCGCCAGCAGCCCCGCAGGGGGCGCGAAAGATACGCAGTATTTT. This gives the protein CASSPAGGAKDTQYF.

CDR3 bases: TGTGCCAGTAGTATAGATCGTGGTTCACCCCTCCACTTT. Protein: CASSIDRGSPLHF. The chain uses TRBV19 and TRBJ1-6; D gene ambiguous. Trimming took off 0 bases at V and 9 bases at J, with 6 bases between the two ends. The CDR3 is 13 residues long. Per germline, CDR1 LNHDA and CDR2 SQIVND (reference sequence). Combining the CDR3 with reference TRBV19 and TRBJ1-6 gives the whole variable domain DGGITQSPKYLFRKEGQNVTLSCEQNLNHDAMYWYRQDPGQGLRLIYYSQIVNDFQKGDIAEGYSVSREKKESFPLTVTSAQKNPTAFYLCASSIDRGSPLHFGNGTRLTVT.

J is TRBJ2-7 and V is TRBV4-3; the match to TRBD1 covers 7 bases. Trimming cost V 0 bases and J 4 bases; bases outside gene matches: 6. The CDR3 is 15 residues long. Germline V gives CDR1 LGHNA, CDR2 YSLEER. CDR3 nucleotide sequence: TGCGCCAGCAGCCAAGAAGGCAGGGGGATGTACGAGCAGTACTTC. This gives the protein CASSQEGRGMYEQYF.

The J gene is TRBJ1-1, the V gene TRBV7-8; TRBD1 matches at 7 bases. CDR1 and CDR2 from the germline V gene are SGHVS and FQNEAQ. Trimming at V came to 4 bases and at J to 1 base, leaving 12 bases not matched to a gene. The CDR3 has 17 amino acids. CDR3 amino acids: CASSSTYSGDRNTEAFF. The CDR3 DNA reads TGTGCCAGCAGCTCAACGTATTCGGGGGACAGGAACACTGAAGCTTTCTTT.

The chain is built from TRBV19 and TRBJ1-5, with D unresolved. Trimming removed 5 bases from V and 6 bases from J, with 11 bases in between. Germline V lookup: CDR1 LNHDA, CDR2 SQIVND (reference sequence). The CDR3 loop spans 13 amino acids. CDR3 residues: CASSPQWFQPQHF. The CDR3 DNA follows: TGTGCCAGTAGTCCCCAATGGTTTCAGCCCCAGCATTTT.

The chain employs TRBV7-2 and TRBJ1-1; possible D gene TRBD1, 5 bases. CDR3 length equals 14 residues. Germline CDR1 reads SGHTA; CDR2 reads FQGNSA. The germline V and J ends were trimmed by 3 bases and 4 bases, with 12 bases remaining between them. CDR3 amino acids: CASSLAGSVTEAFF. The CDR3, as DNA: TGTGCCAGCAGCTTGGCAGGGTCCGTCACTGAAGCTTTCTTT.

This clone has only one observation. V and J are TRBV15 and TRBJ2-3; D ambiguous. Germline CDR1 reads LNHNV; CDR2 reads YYDKDF (reference sequence). This CDR3 spans 17 amino acids. The V and J ends lost 6 bases and 0 bases respectively, with 19 bases between them. DNA for the CDR3: TGTGCCACCAGTCTCGGCACTGGAATTGGTAGCACAGATACGCAGTATTTT. Protein sequence: CATSLGTGIGSTDTQYF.

This chain uses TRBV29-1 with TRBJ1-1, with TRBD1 as a possible D gene (6 bases). V lost 7 bases and J 8 bases, leaving 17 bases between the germline ends. Germline values: CDR1 SQVTM, CDR2 ANQGSEA. This CDR3 is 12 amino acids long. The DNA of the CDR3 is TGCAGCGATTACAGGGACCCTCGAGAAGCTTTCTTT. It yields the protein CSDYRDPREAFF.